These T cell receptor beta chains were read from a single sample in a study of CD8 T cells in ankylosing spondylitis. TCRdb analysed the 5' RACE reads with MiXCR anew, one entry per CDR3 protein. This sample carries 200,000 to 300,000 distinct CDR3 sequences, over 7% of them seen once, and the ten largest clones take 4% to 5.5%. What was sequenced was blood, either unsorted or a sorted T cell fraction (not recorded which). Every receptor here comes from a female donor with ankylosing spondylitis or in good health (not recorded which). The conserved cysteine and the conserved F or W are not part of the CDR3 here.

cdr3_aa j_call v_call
ASSLGGRTARGSGANVLT TRBJ2-6 TRBV11-2
ASSTRQFEAF TRBJ1-1 TRBV18
ASSRLAKDEQF TRBJ2-1 TRBV12-3/TRBV12-4
ASSPRGGSGELF TRBJ2-2 TRBV7-6
ASSLDNTDTQY TRBJ2-3 TRBV12-3/TRBV12-4
ASSLGGLAGGEQY TRBJ2-7 TRBV5-1
ATSDLEVGNTGELF TRBJ2-2 TRBV24-1
ASSEWLDEQY TRBJ2-7 TRBV6-1
SVGRVQMGSEAF TRBJ1-1 TRBV29-1
ASSFPGLEQY TRBJ2-7 TRBV28
ASSPTAFRNTIY TRBJ1-3 TRBV7-8
ASSHRDGTEAF TRBJ1-1 TRBV3-1
ASSLDIPRGTDTQY TRBJ2-3 TRBV7-6
ASSPRPSKRTNEQF TRBJ2-1 TRBV21-1
ASSFTVLHSPLH TRBJ1-6 TRBV12-3/TRBV12-4
ASSPLGGTGYT TRBJ1-2 TRBV6-1
SVEVWGTEQF TRBJ2-1 TRBV29-1
ASSRSPSLNEQF TRBJ2-1 TRBV7-2
CARGLSGSILNEQF TRBJ2-1 TRBV20-1
ATSSLTSLAAEQY TRBJ2-7 TRBV15
ASSPLARGEQY TRBJ2-7 TRBV7-2
ASSLGGTGPKDGYT TRBJ1-2 TRBV5-1
SARLSILDTQY TRBJ2-3 TRBV20-1
ASSPPATDTQY TRBJ2-3 TRBV9
ATSDRGYGYT TRBJ1-2 TRBV24-1
ASSSVGGPPPDTGELF TRBJ2-2 TRBV5-5
ASSQEGRSYEQY TRBJ2-7 TRBV4-2
ASSPEWTSNSPLH TRBJ1-6 TRBV18
ASSGPDRSSYEQY TRBJ2-7 TRBV5-5
SAWDSQRNQPQH TRBJ1-5 TRBV20-1